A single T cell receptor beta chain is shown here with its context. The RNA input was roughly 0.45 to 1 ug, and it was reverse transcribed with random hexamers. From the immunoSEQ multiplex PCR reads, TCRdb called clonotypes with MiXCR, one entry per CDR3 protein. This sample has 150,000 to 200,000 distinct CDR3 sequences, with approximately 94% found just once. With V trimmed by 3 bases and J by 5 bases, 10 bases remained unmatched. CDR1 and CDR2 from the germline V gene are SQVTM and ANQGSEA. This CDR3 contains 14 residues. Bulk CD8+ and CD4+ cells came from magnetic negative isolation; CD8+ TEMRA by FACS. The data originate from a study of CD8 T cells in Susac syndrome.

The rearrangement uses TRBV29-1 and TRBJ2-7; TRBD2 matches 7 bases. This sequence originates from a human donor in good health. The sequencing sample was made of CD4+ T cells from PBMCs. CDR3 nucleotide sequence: TGCAGCGTTGACCCGACGTTAAGCGGGAACGAGCAGTACTTC. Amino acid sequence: CSVDPTLSGNEQYF.